One and the same sample provided the 22 T cell receptor beta chains below, sequenced in a study of response to subunit inactivated influenza vaccine. TCRdb processed the RT-PCR reads anew with MiXCR; each CDR3 protein has one entry. The sample consists of more than 700,000 distinct CDR3 sequences, 21% of them appearing once. The sequencing here drew on PBMCs from blood, taken roughly 5 days after vaccination. All receptors come from a man in his fifties or sixties who received an inactivated influenza vaccine.

The chain recombines TRBV5-5 with TRBJ2-1, with 9 bases lining up with TRBD2. The CDR3 runs to 13 residues. Looked up from germline, CDR1 is SGHKS and CDR2 is YYEKEE (reference sequence). The V segment lost 2 bases and the J segment 9 bases; nucleotides outside the gene matches: 3. The CDR3 nucleotides are TGTGCCAGCAGCTTTGCGGGAGGGGGTGAGCAGTTCTTC. Its translation: CASSFAGGGEQFF.

In this sample, this clonotype turned up a few times. The CDR3 sequence: CASSQDRVGYNEQFF. The CDR3 region has the DNA TGTGCCAGCAGCCAAGACAGGGTGGGTTACAATGAGCAGTTCTTC. The V and J genes are TRBV4-2 and TRBJ2-1; a possible D gene is TRBD1 (5 bases). V was clipped by 0 bases and J by 4 bases, with 10 bases between them. The CDR3 spans 15 residues. Germline-derived CDR1 and CDR2 are LGHNA and YNFKEQ.

This clonotype showed up just a few times. The chain combines TRBV10-3 with TRBJ2-7; 7 positions match TRBD2. In germline, CDR1 is ENHRY, CDR2 SYGVKD. There are 17 residues in the CDR3. The V gene end was trimmed by 3 bases and the J gene end by 0 bases; junction bases not matched to a gene: 11. CDR3 coding DNA: TGTGCCATCAGTGAATGGGGTGGGAGGGCCGGCTCCTACGAGCAGTACTTC. Translation: CAISEWGGRAGSYEQYF.

This clonotype occurred many times. The gene calls are TRBV6-2 or TRBV6-3 and TRBJ2-7, with 14 positions matching TRBD2. This CDR3 is 18 amino acids long. Germline assignment: CDR1 MNHEY and CDR2 SVGEGT. V dropped 2 bases and J dropped 4; count of bases not matched to a gene: 10. CDR3: CASSYNPGTSGSLYEQYF. CDR3 in DNA: TGTGCCAGCAGTTACAACCCCGGGACTAGCGGGAGTTTGTACGAGCAGTACTTC.

The table lists this clonotype with a few counts. V and J are TRBV5-1 and TRBJ2-3; the D gene is possibly TRBD1 (5 bases). Per the germline V gene, CDR1 is SGHRS and CDR2 is YFSETQ. Between the trimmed V and J ends, which lost 4 bases and 4 bases, there was a span of 16 bases. The CDR3 runs 15 residues. CDR3 in DNA: TGCGCCAGCAGCAGACAGACTCGCCGTGCAGATACGCAGTATTTT. It codes for CASSRQTRRADTQYF.

The chain is built from TRBV12-3 or TRBV12-4 and TRBJ2-1; TRBD1 is a possible D gene (5 bases). V shed 6 bases and J shed 10 bases, with 16 bases lying between them. This CDR3 has 13 amino acids. CDR3 in amino acids: CASSPIMAGEQFF. CDR3 DNA: TGTGCCAGCAGCCCCATCATGGCAGGGGAGCAGTTCTTC.

The genes are TRBV20-1 and TRBJ2-1, with 7 bases lining up with TRBD1. Germline V gene sequence: CDR1 DFQATT, CDR2 SNEGSKA (reference sequence). This CDR3 region has 15 residues. V lost 5 bases and J lost 0; bases outside the gene matches: 7. The chain's CDR3 is CSAPLTGRSYNEQFF. In DNA, the CDR3 is TGCAGTGCTCCATTGACAGGGCGCTCCTACAATGAGCAGTTCTTC.

This clonotype has a count of ten or more. The DNA of the CDR3 is TGCAGTGCTAGAATGACTAGCGGGGGCAATGAGCAGTTCTTC. Encoded protein: CSARMTSGGNEQFF. This chain uses TRBV20-1 with TRBJ2-1, with 12 positions matching TRBD2. CDR1 is DFQATT and CDR2 is SNEGSKA in the germline V gene (reference sequence). The CDR3 runs 14 residues. Trimming took 2 bases from V and 6 from J; bases not matched to a gene: 2.

The J gene is TRBJ2-1, the V gene TRBV29-1, with 13 positions matching TRBD2. This CDR3 is built from 15 residues. The junction had 11 bases not matched to a gene; V was cut back by 7 bases and J by 8 bases. CDR1 and CDR2 from the germline V gene are SQVTM and ANQGSEA. CDR3 DNA sequence: TGCAGCGCCCGACGAGGACTAGCGGGAGAGTATGAGCAGTTCTTC. Protein product: CSARRGLAGEYEQFF.

The chain combines TRBV4-3 with TRBJ2-1; 9 positions agree with TRBD1. The trim removed 2 bases at V and 10 bases at J, leaving 0 bases unmatched. CDR3 length: 12 residues. Germline V gene lookup returns CDR1 LGHNA and CDR2 YSLEER. CDR3 protein: CASSQTGGEQFF. The CDR3 DNA sequence: TGCGCCAGCAGCCAAACAGGGGGCGAGCAGTTCTTC.

The chain joins TRBV15 to TRBJ2-3, with D possibly matching TRBD1 (5 bases). This CDR3 contains 16 residues. Trimming pared 0 bases from V and 2 bases from J, leaving 12 bases between. Per the germline V gene, CDR1 is LNHNV and CDR2 is YYDKDF (reference sequence). In DNA, the CDR3 is TGTGCCACCAGCAGAGAGGTGACAGAGATCACAGATACGCAGTATTTT. It specifies CATSREVTEITDTQYF.

This clonotype showed up just a few times. The CDR3 loop reads CSARGPGEVNTEAFF. The CDR3 DNA reads as TGCAGTGCTAGAGGACCCGGCGAGGTGAACACTGAAGCTTTCTTT. The chain links TRBV20-1 to TRBJ1-1; D remains unclear. The CDR3 is 15 residues long. Trimming took 1 base from V and 0 from J, leaving 12 bases between them. The V gene's germline CDR1 is DFQATT and CDR2 SNEGSKA (reference sequence).

CDR3 loop: CASSETSGAYEQYF. The CDR3 DNA follows: TGTGCCAGCAGTGAAACTAGCGGGGCCTACGAGCAGTACTTC. The gene calls are TRBV6-1 and TRBJ2-7; 10 nucleotides align to TRBD2. CDR1 is MNHNS and CDR2 is SASEGT in the germline V gene. V lost 2 bases and J lost 2; bases outside the gene matches: 0. This CDR3 region has 14 residues.

This clonotype was counted a few times. The rearrangement links TRBV12-3 or TRBV12-4 to TRBJ2-1; 7 nucleotides agree with TRBD1. V lost 8 bases and J lost 8; bases outside the gene matches: 6. The CDR3 spans 12 residues. Here the CDR3 reads CASGKQGYEQFF. For the CDR3, the DNA is TGTGCCAGCGGAAAACAGGGGTATGAGCAGTTCTTC.

This clonotype turned up a few times. The chain couples TRBV4-2 to TRBJ2-3; 9 nucleotides align to TRBD2. The CDR3 contains 19 residues. J gave up 1 base and V 0 bases, and 11 bases lay outside the gene matches. Germline V gene lookup returns CDR1 LGHNA and CDR2 YNFKEQ. The CDR3 loop reads CASSQDLMAGGPGTDTQYF. The CDR3 nucleotides read TGTGCCAGCAGCCAAGACCTAATGGCGGGAGGGCCCGGCACAGATACGCAGTATTTT.

This clonotype was picked up many times. V gene TRBV5-1 combines with J gene TRBJ2-2; D uncertain. CDR3 length equals 13 residues. The ends were cut back, 2 bases at V and 4 bases at J, with 6 bases in the middle. CDR1 and CDR2 (germline): SGHRS, YFSETQ. CDR3 nucleotides: TGCGCCAGCAGCTTCTACGGCACCGGGGAGCTGTTTTTT. It yields the protein CASSFYGTGELFF.

This clonotype has just a few counts. The CDR3, as DNA: TGCAGCGTCGGAAACGACAGGGACAATTCACCCCTCCACTTT. As protein: CSVGNDRDNSPLHF. The chain uses TRBV29-1 and TRBJ1-6; 7 nucleotides align to TRBD1. V lost 6 bases to trimming and J lost 7 bases; unmatched junction nucleotides: 9. The germline CDR1 and CDR2 sequences are SQVTM and ANQGSEA. CDR3 length: 14 amino acids.

The DNA of the CDR3 is TGTGCCAGCAGTTACGGGGTCGGGAGCAATCAGCCCCAGCATTTT. Amino acids: CASSYGVGSNQPQHF. This sequence joins TRBV6-5 and TRBJ1-5; D ambiguous. Trimming stripped 2 bases from V and 1 base from J, with 9 bases between. Germline lookup yields CDR1 MNHEY and CDR2 SVGAGI. There are 15 residues in the CDR3.

The chain has TRBV29-1 and TRBJ1-6; 12 bases align to TRBD1. J was trimmed by 7 bases and V by 5 bases; bases with no gene match: 3. The CDR3 loop spans 14 amino acids. Per the germline V gene, CDR1 is SQVTM and CDR2 is ANQGSEA. The CDR3 nucleotides read TGCAGCGTTCGGGACAGGGGGCGAAATTCACCCCTCCACTTT. Translated: CSVRDRGRNSPLHF. Full variable domain (rest looked up from reference TRBV29-1 and TRBJ1-6): SAVISQKPSRDICQRGTSLTIQCQVDSQVTMMFWYRQQPGQSLTLIATANQGSEATYESGFVIDKFPISRPNLTFSTLTVSNMSPEDSSIYLCSVRDRGRNSPLHFGNGTRLTVT.

This clonotype appeared a single time. The rearrangement joins TRBV7-2 to TRBJ2-7, with 10 positions matching TRBD1. V shed 4 bases and J 5 bases; nucleotides not matched to a gene: 5. Germline V gene lookup returns CDR1 SGHTA and CDR2 FQGNSA. CDR3 length: 14 amino acids. DNA of the CDR3: TGTGCCAGCAGCTCGGACAGGGGGAGGCACGAGCAGTACTTC. This codes for CASSSDRGRHEQYF.

The chain carries TRBV20-1 and TRBJ2-2; tentatively, D is TRBD1 or TRBD2 (5 bases each). V lost 3 bases, J lost 5 bases, and 13 bases lay in between. Germline V gene data show CDR1 as DFQATT and CDR2 as SNEGSKA (reference sequence). The CDR3 has 14 residues. In nucleotides, the CDR3 is TGCAGTGCTAGCAATGGGGGAAGGACCGGGGAGCTGTTTTTT. Protein: CSASNGGRTGELFF.

This clonotype was seen more than once but under ten times. The rearrangement links TRBV7-9 to TRBJ2-5; no definite D call. Germline V gives CDR1 SEHNR, CDR2 FQNEAQ (reference sequence). The CDR3 sequence is 15 residues long. V was cut by 2 bases and J by 2 bases, with 12 bases left in between. The CDR3 loop is CASSLLRTEQETQYF. Written as DNA, the CDR3 is TGTGCCAGCAGCTTACTAAGGACGGAGCAAGAGACCCAGTACTTC.